The present T cell receptor (beta chain) was sequenced within a study of cytomegalovirus exposure and HLA in healthy donors. CDR1 and CDR2 (germline): GTSNPN, SVGIG (reference sequence). V gave up 0 bases and J gave up 3 bases; unmatched junction bases: 9. The length of the CDR3 is 17 residues. General study results and limits: Roughly uniform sequencing depth across donors was assumed, possibly incorrectly. A later analysis revealed that TCR association rates differed between HLA loci, peaking at DRB1 and bottoming out at HLA-C.

PCR primers comprised 60 Vbeta and 13 Jbeta primers. The table came from immunoSEQ multiplex PCR; TCRdb's copy has only in-frame clones and leaves some out. The sample totals under 45,000 clones; its top ten clones hold 4%. As concerns this clone: Its antigen is unidentified.

V is TRBV30 and J is TRBJ2-3; the match to TRBD2 covers 10 bases. The source material was PBMCs. This receptor was taken from a male donor in good health and CMV-seronegative. This chain's CDR3 is CAWSVRASGGWTDTQYF. CDR3 bases: TGTGCCTGGAGTGTTCGGGCTAGCGGGGGTTGGACAGATACGCAGTATTTT.